A selection of T cell receptor beta chains follows, all from one sample in a study of post-analysis software for immune sequencing data. One entry per CDR3 protein results from TCRdb running MiXCR on the PCR reads. The sample records hundreds of thousands of distinct CDR3 sequences, approximately 50% being singletons. Material: blood. These receptors were taken from a girl under 18 with multiple sclerosis. CDR3s include the opening cysteine and the closing phenylalanine or tryptophan. D genes are given only for firm matches. The listing skips clone size in some rows; elsewhere it reads once, few, many or a size class.

v_call,clone_size,d_call,j_call,cdr3_aa,cdr3_nt
TRBV5-1,.,.,TRBJ1-1,CASSIPRGDLNTEAFF,TGCGCCAGCAGCATACCCCGTGGGGACTTGAACACTGAAGCTTTCTTT
TRBV13,.,.,TRBJ2-7,CASSLGQVLYYEQYF,TGTGCCAGCAGCTTAGGCCAAGTCTTGTACTACGAGCAGTACTTC
TRBV12-3/TRBV12-4,.,.,TRBJ2-7,CASSYEFGDEQYF,TGTGCCAGCAGTTACGAGTTCGGGGACGAGCAGTACTTC
TRBV25-1,few,TRBD2,TRBJ2-1,CASSAREDSYNEQFF,TGTGCCAGCAGTGCGCGGGAGGACTCCTACAATGAGCAGTTCTTC
TRBV7-2,.,.,TRBJ2-1,CASSLLVSGRATYNEQFF,TGTGCCAGCAGCTTGTTAGTATCCGGTAGGGCCACCTACAATGAGCAGTTCTTC
TRBV7-3,.,.,TRBJ1-4,CASSLMGNGPTNEKLFF,TGTGCCAGCAGCTTAATGGGGAACGGGCCAACTAATGAAAAACTGTTTTTT
TRBV29-1,.,TRBD2,TRBJ2-1,CSVEDLQRETYNEQFF,TGCAGCGTTGAAGATCTCCAGCGGGAGACGTACAATGAGCAGTTCTTC
TRBV19,few,.,TRBJ2-1,CASGPGRRVDEQFF,TGTGCCAGTGGACCGGGGAGAAGGGTAGATGAGCAGTTCTTC
TRBV11-2,.,TRBD2,TRBJ2-4,CASSPTGTRYNEQYF,TGTGCCAGCAGCCCTACCGGGACTAGATACAATGAGCAGTACTTC
TRBV6-1,.,TRBD1,TRBJ1-1,CASRWQGDTEAFF,TGTGCCAGTCGGTGGCAGGGGGACACTGAAGCTTTCTTT
TRBV9,.,.,TRBJ2-7,CASSVDLGQTYEQYF,TGTGCCAGCAGCGTAGATCTGGGGCAAACCTACGAGCAGTACTTC
TRBV7-8,.,TRBD2,TRBJ2-4,CASSTWTSGHKNIQYF,TGTGCCAGCAGCACTTGGACTAGCGGGCACAAAAACATTCAGTACTTC
TRBV18,.,.,TRBJ2-2,CASSLNSNTGELFF,TGTGCCAGCTCATTAAACTCGAACACCGGGGAGCTGTTTTTT
TRBV2,.,.,TRBJ2-1,CASSENYRLPYNEQFF,TGTGCCAGCAGTGAAAACTATCGTTTGCCCTACAATGAGCAGTTCTTC
TRBV29-1,.,.,TRBJ1-2,CSDLDRHSVNYGYTF,TGCAGCGACTTGGACCGACACTCAGTTAACTATGGCTACACCTTC
TRBV9,.,.,TRBJ2-7,CASSPPGDISYEQYF,TGTGCCAGCAGCCCCCCGGGCGACATTTCCTACGAGCAGTACTTC
TRBV7-9,many,.,TRBJ2-1,CASSPPGSSYNEQFF,TGTGCCAGCAGCCCCCCCGGGAGCTCCTACAATGAGCAGTTCTTC
TRBV20-1,.,.,TRBJ1-5,CSARGLTTGQPQHF,TGCAGTGCTAGGGGGCTGACCACGGGTCAGCCCCAGCATTTT
TRBV12-3/TRBV12-4,few,TRBD1,TRBJ2-5,CASSFGKGQLRQETQYF,TGTGCCAGCAGTTTTGGAAAGGGACAGCTACGCCAGGAGACCCAGTACTTC
TRBV20-1,.,.,TRBJ1-1,CSAPVPGQLNTEAFF,TGCAGTGCTCCGGTTCCTGGACAGTTGAACACTGAAGCTTTCTTT
TRBV7-9,few,.,TRBJ1-1,CASSDRTEGTEAFF,TGTGCCAGCAGCGACAGGACCGAGGGAACTGAAGCTTTCTTT
TRBV19,few,.,TRBJ2-7,CASTSGAYEQYF,.
TRBV20-1,.,TRBD1,TRBJ1-2,CSASDRVGIAGYTF,TGCAGTGCTAGCGACAGGGTAGGGATTGCTGGCTACACCTTC
TRBV29-1,.,.,TRBJ1-4,CSAYSREGRGSEKLFF,TGCAGCGCGTATAGCCGCGAGGGCAGAGGAAGTGAAAAACTGTTTTTT
TRBV10-3,few,.,TRBJ1-2,CAISESERGYYGYTF,TGTGCCATCAGTGAGTCCGAAAGGGGCTACTATGGCTACACCTTC
TRBV14,once,TRBD2,TRBJ2-6,CASSRRFGTSSGANVLTF,TGTGCCAGCAGCCGGAGGTTTGGGACTAGCTCTGGGGCCAACGTCCTGACTTTC
TRBV9,.,.,TRBJ2-1,CASSVGVDEQFF,TGTGCCAGCAGCGTAGGTGTGGATGAGCAGTTCTTC
TRBV2,few,.,TRBJ2-5,CASSEPGGETQYF,TGTGCCAGCAGTGAACCCGGCGGGGAGACCCAGTACTTC
TRBV29-1,few,.,TRBJ2-5,CSVAPPGVQETQYF,TGCAGCGTTGCCCCCCCAGGGGTCCAAGAGACCCAGTACTTC
TRBV12-3/TRBV12-4,.,TRBD2,TRBJ2-5,CASALAGATAQYF,TGTGCCAGTGCACTAGCGGGGGCCACGGCCCAGTACTTC
TRBV5-1,.,.,TRBJ1-2,CASSLGDGVNYGYTF,TGCGCCAGCAGCTTGGGGGACGGGGTTAACTATGGCTACACCTTC
TRBV5-1,.,.,TRBJ1-5,CASSPPAGGNQPQHF,TGCGCCAGCAGCCCTCCGGCGGGGGGCAATCAGCCCCAGCATTTT
TRBV29-1,few,.,TRBJ2-3,CSVDDRDSLLPKPRQAQYF,TGCAGCGTTGACGACAGGGACTCTTTACTCCCCAAACCTCGTCAGGCGCAGTATTTT
TRBV6-1,.,.,TRBJ2-7,CASVRAYEQYF,TGTGCCAGCGTCAGGGCCTACGAGCAGTACTTC
TRBV15,few,.,TRBJ1-1,CATSRGAGNTEAFF,TGTGCCACCAGCAGAGGTGCCGGAAACACTGAAGCTTTCTTT
TRBV20-1,.,.,TRBJ2-5,CSASQPRHRVGGETQYF,TGCAGTGCTAGTCAACCTCGCCACAGGGTTGGGGGAGAGACCCAGTACTTC
TRBV18,.,TRBD1,TRBJ2-4,CASSLGTGGKNIQYF,TGTGCCAGCTCACTCGGGACAGGGGGCAAAAACATTCAGTACTTC
TRBV2,.,.,TRBJ2-3,CASSVVTTDTQYF,TGTGCCAGCAGTGTGGTTACCACAGATACGCAGTATTTT
TRBV3-1,.,.,TRBJ2-7,CASSQIRTLGYEQYF,TGTGCCAGCAGCCAAATTAGGACTCTCGGGTACGAGCAGTACTTC
TRBV29-1,.,TRBD1,TRBJ1-5,CSAGQGQSNQPQHF,TGCAGCGCCGGACAGGGGCAATCCAATCAGCCCCAGCATTTT
TRBV20-1,once,.,TRBJ2-7,CSARDHRLSYEQYF,TGTAGTGCTAGGGATCACAGATTATCCTACGAGCAGTACTTC